This entry describes one TCR beta chain. Under the authors' procedure: How many nucleated cells were present was estimated from reference gene primer amplification. The repertoire was sequenced with immunoSEQ multiplex PCR; TCRdb's copy has only in-frame clones and lacks some. The V and J calls and clone size were taken over from that table, and D and trimming were inferred from the DNA. The data contain about 440,000 clones, 88% of them singletons. The sample originates from a study of blood T cell repertoires in COVID-19. Study-wide context: Sites in the United States, Italy and Spain provided acute and convalescent COVID-19 samples. From T cells, B-cell-depleted T cells, or PBMCs came the material, which was cDNA or gDNA.

V lost 5 bases to trimming and J lost 0 bases, with 14 bases between them. Germline values: CDR1 SGHRS, CDR2 YFSETQ. The CDR3 totals 15 residues. Seattle cases were enrolled at active infection and followed longitudinally. This receptor was taken from a woman aged 45-65 years with COVID-19, enrolled during active disease. The chain employs TRBV5-1 and TRBJ1-2; no clear D gene. Sequenced material: peripheral blood. The CDR3 nucleotides read TGCGCCAGCAGACGACCTCGGGGAGCTAACTATGGCTACACCTTC. Its translation: CASRRPRGANYGYTF.